Listed below are T cell receptor beta chains from one sample, sequenced in a study of shared clonotypes between healthy human individuals. Assay: immunoSEQ multiplex PCR; the TCRdb copy retains only in-frame clones and omits some. The sample shows over a million clones, around three quarters of them seen only once. Source material: memory CD4+ T cells from PBMCs. The source is a man younger than 35 in good health. Some clones in this sample may be carry-over from other donors' samples. Both conserved end residues are part of each CDR3. Fields, in order: D gene, CDR3 length, V gene, clone size, J gene, CDR3 DNA, CDR3 protein. A D gene is named only where the DNA matches it firmly. Not every row has a clone size; where given, it reads once, few, many or a size class.

D gene: NA
CDR3 length: 13
V gene: TRBV7-9
clone size: NA
J gene: TRBJ2-5
CDR3 DNA: TGTGCCAGCAGCCCTACAGGGCAAGAGACCCAGTACTTC
CDR3 protein: CASSPTGQETQYF

D gene: NA
CDR3 length: 16
V gene: TRBV28
clone size: NA
J gene: TRBJ2-2
CDR3 DNA: TGTGCCAGCACTCCCCACGATTCCAGGGCGTCCGGGGAGCTGTTTTTT
CDR3 protein: CASTPHDSRASGELFF

D gene: TRBD1
CDR3 length: 19
V gene: TRBV6-4
clone size: few
J gene: TRBJ2-1
CDR3 DNA: TGTGCCAGCAGACTTGGATGGGACGGGACAGGTCACCTATACAATGAGCAGTTCTTC
CDR3 protein: CASRLGWDGTGHLYNEQFF

D gene: NA
CDR3 length: 14
V gene: TRBV5-1
clone size: NA
J gene: TRBJ2-3
CDR3 DNA: TGCGCCAGCAGTGGACAGTTTGAATCAGATACGCAGTATTTT
CDR3 protein: CASSGQFESDTQYF

D gene: NA
CDR3 length: 15
V gene: TRBV7-3
clone size: NA
J gene: TRBJ2-7
CDR3 DNA: TGTGCCAGCAGCCCCTACGGGGGCGCAACCTACGAGCAGTACTTC
CDR3 protein: CASSPYGGATYEQYF

D gene: NA
CDR3 length: 14
V gene: TRBV2
clone size: NA
J gene: TRBJ1-1
CDR3 DNA: TGTGCCAGCAGGACCGGGACGCGGAACACTGAAGCTTTCTTT
CDR3 protein: CASRTGTRNTEAFF

D gene: NA
CDR3 length: 15
V gene: TRBV2
clone size: once
J gene: TRBJ1-2
CDR3 DNA: TGTGCCAGCAGACACTCAGGGACCCCTAACTATGGCTACACCTTC
CDR3 protein: CASRHSGTPNYGYTF

D gene: NA
CDR3 length: 14
V gene: TRBV19
clone size: NA
J gene: TRBJ2-3
CDR3 DNA: TGTGCCAGTAGGAACAGACCTTTCACAGATACGCAGTATTTT
CDR3 protein: CASRNRPFTDTQYF

D gene: NA
CDR3 length: 19
V gene: TRBV27
clone size: NA
J gene: TRBJ2-4
CDR3 DNA: TGTGCCAGCAGTTCCCGGGACACCTCCTCGAGGGCCACGGGGAACATTCAGTACTTC
CDR3 protein: CASSSRDTSSRATGNIQYF

D gene: TRBD1
CDR3 length: 14
V gene: TRBV30
clone size: once
J gene: TRBJ1-2
CDR3 DNA: TGTGCCTGGACCGGGACAGGGATGGACTATGGCTACACCTTC
CDR3 protein: CAWTGTGMDYGYTF

D gene: TRBD2
CDR3 length: 18
V gene: TRBV4-2
clone size: NA
J gene: TRBJ2-5
CDR3 DNA: TGTGCCAGCAGTCCGGGGGTAGCGGGATCCGCCGTCCTGAAGACCCAGTACTTC
CDR3 protein: CASSPGVAGSAVLKTQYF

D gene: TRBD2
CDR3 length: 15
V gene: TRBV4-2
clone size: NA
J gene: TRBJ2-5
CDR3 DNA: TGTGCCAGCAGCTTTAGCGGGGCAATCCAAGAGACCCAGTACTTC
CDR3 protein: CASSFSGAIQETQYF

D gene: NA
CDR3 length: 14
V gene: TRBV6-5
clone size: NA
J gene: TRBJ2-3
CDR3 DNA: TGTGCCAGCAGTGGACATCCCGGCACAGATACGCAGTATTTT
CDR3 protein: CASSGHPGTDTQYF

D gene: NA
CDR3 length: 14
V gene: TRBV11-2
clone size: NA
J gene: TRBJ2-7
CDR3 DNA: TGTGCCAGCAGCCAGGCGGAGGGGGCCGCCGAGCAGTACTTC
CDR3 protein: CASSQAEGAAEQYF

D gene: TRBD2
CDR3 length: 14
V gene: TRBV6-5
clone size: NA
J gene: TRBJ2-7
CDR3 DNA: TGTGCCAGCAGTTCGGGACTAGCGCCCCCTAAGCAGTACTTC
CDR3 protein: CASSSGLAPPKQYF

D gene: NA
CDR3 length: 13
V gene: TRBV30
clone size: NA
J gene: TRBJ1-3
CDR3 DNA: TGTGCCTGGAGAGAAGGGTCGGGAAACACCATATATTTT
CDR3 protein: CAWREGSGNTIYF

D gene: TRBD1
CDR3 length: 16
V gene: TRBV5-1
clone size: NA
J gene: TRBJ2-2
CDR3 DNA: TGCGCCAGCAGCATCCCGGGACAGGGTGTATCCGGGGAGCTGTTTTTT
CDR3 protein: CASSIPGQGVSGELFF

D gene: NA
CDR3 length: 13
V gene: TRBV4-2
clone size: NA
J gene: TRBJ2-3
CDR3 DNA: TGTGCCAGCAGCCAAAGACTCACAGATACGCAGTATTTT
CDR3 protein: CASSQRLTDTQYF

D gene: NA
CDR3 length: 16
V gene: TRBV19
clone size: NA
J gene: TRBJ2-1
CDR3 DNA: TGTGCCAGTAGTGGTCTGGACGCAATGAGCTACAATGAGCAGTTCTTC
CDR3 protein: CASSGLDAMSYNEQFF

D gene: NA
CDR3 length: 15
V gene: TRBV5-6
clone size: NA
J gene: TRBJ2-7
CDR3 DNA: TGTGCCTGCAGCACAACGAGGGCGGGCCGCTACGGGCAGTACTTC
CDR3 protein: CACSTTRAGRYGQYF

D gene: TRBD2
CDR3 length: 16
V gene: TRBV5-1
clone size: NA
J gene: TRBJ2-5
CDR3 DNA: TGCGCCAGCAGCTATAGCAACAGCGGGAGTGGCGAGACCCAGTACTTC
CDR3 protein: CASSYSNSGSGETQYF

D gene: NA
CDR3 length: 15
V gene: TRBV5-1
clone size: NA
J gene: TRBJ2-2
CDR3 DNA: TGCGCCAGCAGCCCTGGATTCGGACGTCCCGGGGAGCTGTTTTTT
CDR3 protein: CASSPGFGRPGELFF

D gene: NA
CDR3 length: 15
V gene: TRBV6-1
clone size: NA
J gene: TRBJ1-4
CDR3 DNA: TGTGCCAGCAGTGAGTTGAGGGGTACTAATGAAAAACTGTTTTTT
CDR3 protein: CASSELRGTNEKLFF

D gene: NA
CDR3 length: 14
V gene: TRBV21-1
clone size: NA
J gene: TRBJ1-5
CDR3 DNA: TGTGCCAGCAGCAAAGGGACAAGTAATCAGCCCCAGCATTTT
CDR3 protein: CASSKGTSNQPQHF

D gene: TRBD1
CDR3 length: 16
V gene: TRBV10-3
clone size: once
J gene: TRBJ2-1
CDR3 DNA: TGTGCCATCAGTGAAAGACAGGGGGTCACCTACAATGAGCAGTTCTTC
CDR3 protein: CAISERQGVTYNEQFF

D gene: TRBD1
CDR3 length: 13
V gene: TRBV7-6
clone size: NA
J gene: TRBJ1-1
CDR3 DNA: TGTGCCAGCAGCTTTACGACAGGGTCTACGGCTTTCTTT
CDR3 protein: CASSFTTGSTAFF

D gene: TRBD2
CDR3 length: 14
V gene: TRBV7-2
clone size: NA
J gene: TRBJ2-7
CDR3 DNA: TGTGCCAGCAGCTTACGACTAGCGGGGTACGAGCAGTACTTC
CDR3 protein: CASSLRLAGYEQYF

D gene: TRBD1
CDR3 length: 15
V gene: TRBV10-3
clone size: few
J gene: TRBJ2-1
CDR3 DNA: TGTGCCATCAGCGAGGGACAGGGCGGCAACAATGAGCAGTTCTTC
CDR3 protein: CAISEGQGGNNEQFF

D gene: NA
CDR3 length: 14
V gene: TRBV28
clone size: NA
J gene: TRBJ2-5
CDR3 DNA: TGTGCCACCCTACCTAGGGGGTCCCAAGAGACCCAGTACTTC
CDR3 protein: CATLPRGSQETQYF

D gene: NA
CDR3 length: 17
V gene: TRBV30
clone size: NA
J gene: TRBJ2-7
CDR3 DNA: TGTGCCTGGAGTGTACGCAGGGCCCGGTTCCCCTCCTACGAGCAGTACTTC
CDR3 protein: CAWSVRRARFPSYEQYF

D gene: TRBD2
CDR3 length: 14
V gene: TRBV28
clone size: NA
J gene: TRBJ2-1
CDR3 DNA: TGTGCCAGCAGTTTAGCGGGAGGACACAATGAGCAGTTCTTC
CDR3 protein: CASSLAGGHNEQFF

D gene: TRBD1
CDR3 length: 13
V gene: TRBV5-4
clone size: NA
J gene: TRBJ2-5
CDR3 DNA: TGTGCCAGCAGCTACAGGGGGTCGGGGACCCAGTACTTC
CDR3 protein: CASSYRGSGTQYF

D gene: NA
CDR3 length: 16
V gene: TRBV4-1
clone size: NA
J gene: TRBJ2-5
CDR3 DNA: TGCGCCAGCAGCGGGCGAATGGGACGGAAGGGAGAGACCCAGTACTTC
CDR3 protein: CASSGRMGRKGETQYF

D gene: TRBD1
CDR3 length: 15
V gene: TRBV28
clone size: NA
J gene: TRBJ2-1
CDR3 DNA: TGTGCCAGCAGGGAAAGACAGGGCCGTCACAATGAGCAGTTCTTC
CDR3 protein: CASRERQGRHNEQFF

D gene: TRBD1
CDR3 length: 15
V gene: TRBV5-6
clone size: NA
J gene: TRBJ1-2
CDR3 DNA: TGTGCCAGCAGCTCGGCGACAGGGGATGTCTATGGCTACACCTTC
CDR3 protein: CASSSATGDVYGYTF

D gene: NA
CDR3 length: 15
V gene: TRBV30
clone size: NA
J gene: TRBJ1-5
CDR3 DNA: TGTGCCTGGAGTGTACGGGGGACCAGCAATCAGCCCCAGCATTTT
CDR3 protein: CAWSVRGTSNQPQHF

D gene: NA
CDR3 length: 12
V gene: TRBV27
clone size: few
J gene: TRBJ2-1
CDR3 DNA: TGTGCCAGCAGTTCAGGGTACAACGAGCAGTTCTTC
CDR3 protein: CASSSGYNEQFF

D gene: TRBD2
CDR3 length: 17
V gene: TRBV9
clone size: NA
J gene: TRBJ2-1
CDR3 DNA: TGTGCCAGCAGCGGGTCTAGCGGGAGGGCGGAATACAATGAGCAGTTCTTC
CDR3 protein: CASSGSSGRAEYNEQFF

D gene: NA
CDR3 length: 18
V gene: TRBV7-3
clone size: NA
J gene: TRBJ2-6
CDR3 DNA: TGTGCCAGCAGCTTAACAGGGACAATCAGCTCTGGGGCCAACGTCCTGACTTTC
CDR3 protein: CASSLTGTISSGANVLTF

D gene: NA
CDR3 length: 16
V gene: TRBV5-1
clone size: once
J gene: TRBJ1-4
CDR3 DNA: TGCGCCAGCAGCTTGAACGGCCAGCAGGGTAATGAAAAACTGTTTTTT
CDR3 protein: CASSLNGQQGNEKLFF

D gene: NA
CDR3 length: 15
V gene: TRBV28
clone size: NA
J gene: TRBJ2-7
CDR3 DNA: TGTGCCAGCACCACAACCGGAGTGGCTTCCTACGAGCAGTACTTC
CDR3 protein: CASTTTGVASYEQYF

D gene: TRBD2
CDR3 length: 20
V gene: TRBV4-1
clone size: NA
J gene: TRBJ2-1
CDR3 DNA: TGCGCCAGCAGCCAAGACGGACTAGCGGGAGCCTCACAGTCCTACAATGAGCAGTTCTTC
CDR3 protein: CASSQDGLAGASQSYNEQFF

D gene: NA
CDR3 length: 18
V gene: TRBV27
clone size: NA
J gene: TRBJ2-7
CDR3 DNA: TGTGCCAGCAGACCCGACCCCCCCCGGCAGGGGCGAACCTACGAGCAGTACTTC
CDR3 protein: CASRPDPPRQGRTYEQYF

D gene: NA
CDR3 length: 15
V gene: TRBV19
clone size: NA
J gene: TRBJ2-3
CDR3 DNA: TGTGCCAGTAGTATCACAACGCCGTACAGAGGTACGCAGTATTTT
CDR3 protein: CASSITTPYRGTQYF

D gene: TRBD2
CDR3 length: 16
V gene: TRBV29-1
clone size: NA
J gene: TRBJ2-7
CDR3 DNA: TGCAGCGTTGAAGTCTTGGCTAGCGGGAGGTTGTACGAGCAGTACTTC
CDR3 protein: CSVEVLASGRLYEQYF

D gene: TRBD1
CDR3 length: 16
V gene: TRBV7-2
clone size: NA
J gene: TRBJ2-5
CDR3 DNA: TGTACCAGCAGCCCGCGACAGGGGACCTCCTCAGAGACCCAGTACTTC
CDR3 protein: CTSSPRQGTSSETQYF

D gene: NA
CDR3 length: 15
V gene: TRBV11-3
clone size: NA
J gene: TRBJ2-7
CDR3 DNA: TGTGCCAGCAGCTTAGATGGGACGGCAGGGTACGAGCAGTACTTC
CDR3 protein: CASSLDGTAGYEQYF

D gene: TRBD1
CDR3 length: 12
V gene: TRBV5-5
clone size: NA
J gene: TRBJ2-7
CDR3 DNA: TGTGCCAGCAGCTTGGCGACAGGGGAGCAGTACTTC
CDR3 protein: CASSLATGEQYF

D gene: NA
CDR3 length: 17
V gene: TRBV5-4
clone size: NA
J gene: TRBJ1-1
CDR3 DNA: TGTGCCAGCACCCTAACCGGGACCCCGAGAAAAGACACTGAAGCTTTCTTT
CDR3 protein: CASTLTGTPRKDTEAFF

D gene: TRBD1
CDR3 length: 16
V gene: TRBV5-1
clone size: NA
J gene: TRBJ2-1
CDR3 DNA: TGCGCCAGCAGCAGAGGGGGACAGAGCTCCTACAATGAGCAGTTCTTC
CDR3 protein: CASSRGGQSSYNEQFF

D gene: NA
CDR3 length: 13
V gene: TRBV29-1
clone size: NA
J gene: TRBJ1-3
CDR3 DNA: TGCAGCGTGACCAGGGATTCTGGAAACACCATATATTTT
CDR3 protein: CSVTRDSGNTIYF

D gene: NA
CDR3 length: 13
V gene: TRBV27
clone size: few
J gene: TRBJ1-2
CDR3 DNA: TGTGCCAGCAGTTTGGCGCAGGGCTATGGCTACACCTTC
CDR3 protein: CASSLAQGYGYTF

D gene: NA
CDR3 length: 14
V gene: TRBV28
clone size: NA
J gene: TRBJ1-1
CDR3 DNA: TGTGCCAGCCACCTTGCGGCTTTCATCTCTGAAGCTTTCTTT
CDR3 protein: CASHLAAFISEAFF

D gene: NA
CDR3 length: 12
V gene: TRBV7-9
clone size: NA
J gene: TRBJ2-4
CDR3 DNA: TGTGCCAGCAGTTTCACGGCCTCAGATCAGTACTTC
CDR3 protein: CASSFTASDQYF

D gene: NA
CDR3 length: 15
V gene: TRBV7-2
clone size: NA
J gene: TRBJ2-5
CDR3 DNA: TGTGCCAGCAGCTTAGAGGGGCTCCCCGGGGAGACCCAGTACTTC
CDR3 protein: CASSLEGLPGETQYF

D gene: NA
CDR3 length: 13
V gene: TRBV2
clone size: few
J gene: TRBJ1-3
CDR3 DNA: TGTGCCAGCAGGCTGGGACCCTCAGACACCATATATTTT
CDR3 protein: CASRLGPSDTIYF

D gene: NA
CDR3 length: 15
V gene: TRBV27
clone size: NA
J gene: TRBJ2-1
CDR3 DNA: TGTGCCAGCAGTTTATCGATTAGCGTCTACAATGAGCAGTTCTTC
CDR3 protein: CASSLSISVYNEQFF

D gene: TRBD2
CDR3 length: 15
V gene: TRBV5-4
clone size: NA
J gene: TRBJ2-1
CDR3 DNA: TGTGCCAGCAGCTTGACTAGCGGGGGAAACAATGAGCAGTTCTTC
CDR3 protein: CASSLTSGGNNEQFF